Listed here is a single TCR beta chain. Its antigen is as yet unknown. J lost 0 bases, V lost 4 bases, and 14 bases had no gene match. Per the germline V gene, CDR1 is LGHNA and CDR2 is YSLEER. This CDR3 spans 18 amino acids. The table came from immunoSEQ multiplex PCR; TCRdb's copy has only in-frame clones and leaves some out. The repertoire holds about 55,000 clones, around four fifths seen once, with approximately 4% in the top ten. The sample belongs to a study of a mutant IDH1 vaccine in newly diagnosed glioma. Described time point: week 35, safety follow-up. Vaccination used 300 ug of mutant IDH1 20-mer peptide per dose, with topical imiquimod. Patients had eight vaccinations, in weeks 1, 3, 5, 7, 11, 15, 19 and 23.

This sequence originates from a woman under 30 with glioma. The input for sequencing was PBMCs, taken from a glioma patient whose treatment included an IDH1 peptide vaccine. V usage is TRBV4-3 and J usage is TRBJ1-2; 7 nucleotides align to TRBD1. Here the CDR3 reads CASSLLPPGQLSNYGYTF. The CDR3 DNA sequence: TGCGCCAGCAGCCTTTTACCACCGGGACAGCTCTCTAACTATGGCTACACCTTC.